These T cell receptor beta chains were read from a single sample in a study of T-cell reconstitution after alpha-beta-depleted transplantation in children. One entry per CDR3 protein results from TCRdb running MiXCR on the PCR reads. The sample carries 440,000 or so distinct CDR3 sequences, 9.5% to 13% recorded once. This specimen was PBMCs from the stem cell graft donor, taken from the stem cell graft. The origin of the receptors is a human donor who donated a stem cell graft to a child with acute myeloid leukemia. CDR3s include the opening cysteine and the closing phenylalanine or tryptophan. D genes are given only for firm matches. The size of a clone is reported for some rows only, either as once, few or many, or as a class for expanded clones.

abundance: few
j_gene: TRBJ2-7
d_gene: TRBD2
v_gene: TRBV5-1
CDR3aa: CASSLRGGRAYEQYF
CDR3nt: TGCGCCAGCAGCTTAAGAGGCGGGAGGGCCTACGAGCAGTACTTC

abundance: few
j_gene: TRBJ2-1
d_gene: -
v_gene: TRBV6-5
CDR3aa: CASSYSSLTYNEQFF
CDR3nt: TGTGCCAGCAGTTACTCGAGTCTAACCTACAATGAGCAGTTCTTC

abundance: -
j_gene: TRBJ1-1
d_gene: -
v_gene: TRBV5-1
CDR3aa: CASSLDSSGITEAFF
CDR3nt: TGCGCCAGCAGCTTGGACTCCTCGGGAATAACTGAAGCTTTCTTT

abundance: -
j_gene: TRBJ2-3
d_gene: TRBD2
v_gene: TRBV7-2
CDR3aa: CASTLAGGLAANTDTQYF
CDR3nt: TGTGCCAGCACCTTAGCGGGGGGGCTAGCGGCCAACACAGATACGCAGTATTTT

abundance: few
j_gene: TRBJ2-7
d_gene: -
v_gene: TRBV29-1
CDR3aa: CSVRGAGSYEQYF
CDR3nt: TGCAGCGTACGAGGGGCGGGGTCCTACGAGCAGTACTTC

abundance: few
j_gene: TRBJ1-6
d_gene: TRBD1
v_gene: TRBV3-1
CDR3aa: CASRVGQGFNSPLHF
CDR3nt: TGTGCCAGCCGCGTCGGACAGGGCTTCAATTCACCCCTCCACTTT

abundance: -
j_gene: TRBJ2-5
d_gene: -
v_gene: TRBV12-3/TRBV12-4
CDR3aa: CASSATPDQETQYF
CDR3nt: TGTGCCAGCAGCGCAACGCCGGACCAAGAGACCCAGTACTTC

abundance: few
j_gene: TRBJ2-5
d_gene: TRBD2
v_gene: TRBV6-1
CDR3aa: CASQSGLAYQETQYF
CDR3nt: TGTGCCAGCCAATCGGGACTAGCGTACCAAGAGACCCAGTACTTC

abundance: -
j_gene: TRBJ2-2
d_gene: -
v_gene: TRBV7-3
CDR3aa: CASSPSGAGYTGELFF
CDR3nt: TGTGCCAGCAGCCCTTCCGGCGCAGGGTACACCGGGGAGCTGTTTTTT

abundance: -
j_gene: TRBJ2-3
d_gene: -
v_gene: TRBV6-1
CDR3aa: CASVRTGTDTQYF
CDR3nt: TGTGCCAGCGTGAGGACCGGCACAGATACGCAGTATTTT

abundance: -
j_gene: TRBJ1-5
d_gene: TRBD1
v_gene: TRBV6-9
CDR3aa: CASNVHRGPFDSNQPQHF
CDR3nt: TGTGCCAGCAACGTACACAGGGGGCCGTTTGATAGCAATCAGCCCCAGCATTTT

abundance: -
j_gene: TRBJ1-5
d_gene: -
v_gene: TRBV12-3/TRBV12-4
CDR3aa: CASSLLPGHRLHF
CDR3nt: TGTGCCAGCAGTTTACTCCCCGGACACCGCTTGCATTTT

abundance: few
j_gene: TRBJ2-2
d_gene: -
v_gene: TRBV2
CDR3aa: CASSRLFTGELFF
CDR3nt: TGTGCCAGCTCCCGGCTTTTCACCGGGGAGCTGTTTTTT

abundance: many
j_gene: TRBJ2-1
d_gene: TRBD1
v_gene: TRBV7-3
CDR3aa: CASSWIQGNEQFF
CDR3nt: TGTGCCAGCAGCTGGATACAGGGGAATGAGCAGTTCTTC

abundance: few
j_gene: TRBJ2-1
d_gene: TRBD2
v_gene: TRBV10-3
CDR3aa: CAISGTSFANEQFF
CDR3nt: TGTGCCATCAGCGGGACTAGCTTTGCTAATGAGCAGTTCTTC

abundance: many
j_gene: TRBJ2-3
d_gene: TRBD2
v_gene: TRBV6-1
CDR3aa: CASSLTGGPPDTQYF
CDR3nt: TGTGCCAGCAGTCTGACGGGAGGGCCCCCAGATACGCAGTATTTT

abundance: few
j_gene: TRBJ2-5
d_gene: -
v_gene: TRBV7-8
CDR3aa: CASSFVSGSETQYF
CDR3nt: TGTGCCAGCAGCTTCGTCTCGGGGTCGGAGACCCAGTACTTC

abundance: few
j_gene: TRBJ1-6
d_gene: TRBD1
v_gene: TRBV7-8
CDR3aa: CASSVGQGGSPLHF
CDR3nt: TGTGCCAGCAGCGTGGGACAGGGAGGTTCACCCCTCCACTTT

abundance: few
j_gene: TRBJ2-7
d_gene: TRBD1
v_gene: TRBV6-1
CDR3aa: CASTGYRGYEQYF
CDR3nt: TGTGCCAGCACGGGCTACAGGGGTTACGAGCAGTACTTC

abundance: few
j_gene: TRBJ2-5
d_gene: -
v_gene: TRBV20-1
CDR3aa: CSASRVSGQETQYF
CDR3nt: TGCAGTGCTAGTCGGGTTAGCGGACAAGAGACCCAGTACTTC

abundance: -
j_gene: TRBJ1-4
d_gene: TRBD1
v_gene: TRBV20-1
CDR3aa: CSANGQGDEKLFF
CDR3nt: TGCAGTGCTAACGGACAGGGCGATGAAAAACTGTTTTTT

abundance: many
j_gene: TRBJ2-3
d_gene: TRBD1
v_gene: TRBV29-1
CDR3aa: CSVGDRGLSTDTQYF
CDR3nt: TGCAGCGTTGGGGACAGGGGGTTGAGCACAGATACGCAGTATTTT

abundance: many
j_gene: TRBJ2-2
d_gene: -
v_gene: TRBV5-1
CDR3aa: CASRVDGGMFGELFF
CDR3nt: TGCGCCAGCAGGGTGGATGGAGGGATGTTCGGGGAGCTGTTTTTT

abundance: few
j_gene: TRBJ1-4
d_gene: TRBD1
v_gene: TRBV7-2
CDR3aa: CASSSDRGKSEKLFF
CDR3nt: TGTGCCAGCAGCTCCGACAGGGGAAAGAGTGAAAAACTGTTTTTT

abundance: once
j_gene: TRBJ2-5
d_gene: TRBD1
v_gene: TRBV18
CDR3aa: CASSPRGQEETQYF
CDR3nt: TGTGCCAGCTCACCCCGGGGACAGGAAGAGACCCAGTACTTC

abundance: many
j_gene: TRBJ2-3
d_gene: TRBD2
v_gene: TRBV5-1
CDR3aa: CASSLETSGSTDTQYF
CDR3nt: TGCGCCAGCAGCTTGGAAACTAGCGGGAGCACAGATACGCAGTATTTT

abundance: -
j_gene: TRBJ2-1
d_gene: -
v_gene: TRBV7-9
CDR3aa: CASSSPGARDNEQFF
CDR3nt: TGTGCCAGCAGCTCCCCGGGAGCCAGAGACAATGAGCAGTTCTTC

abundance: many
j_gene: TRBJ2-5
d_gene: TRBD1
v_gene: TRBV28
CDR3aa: CASRNPGGAFQETQYF
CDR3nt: TGTGCCAGCAGGAACCCAGGGGGCGCCTTTCAAGAGACCCAGTACTTC

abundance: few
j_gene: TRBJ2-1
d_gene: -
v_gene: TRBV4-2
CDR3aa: CASSGVASVGHNEQFF
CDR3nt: TGTGCCAGCAGTGGAGTGGCAAGTGTAGGCCACAATGAGCAGTTCTTC

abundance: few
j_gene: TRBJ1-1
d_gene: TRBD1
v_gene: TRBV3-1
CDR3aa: CASSRTGKTEAFF
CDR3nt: TGTGCCAGCAGCAGGACAGGGAAAACTGAAGCTTTCTTT

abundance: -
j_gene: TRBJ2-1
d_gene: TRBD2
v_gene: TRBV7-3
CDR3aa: CASSFSLAGNNEQFF
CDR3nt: TGTGCCAGCAGCTTTAGCCTAGCGGGGAACAATGAGCAGTTCTTC

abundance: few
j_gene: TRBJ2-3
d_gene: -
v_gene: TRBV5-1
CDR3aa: CASSLDGETDTQYF
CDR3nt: TGCGCCAGCAGCTTGGATGGGGAAACAGATACGCAGTATTTT

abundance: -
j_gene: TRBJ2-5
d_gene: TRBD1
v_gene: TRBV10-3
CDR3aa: CATGTGEETQYF
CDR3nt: TGTGCCACCGGGACAGGGGAGGAGACCCAGTACTTC

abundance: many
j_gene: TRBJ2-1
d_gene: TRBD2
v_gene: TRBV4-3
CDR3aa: CASSQEGLAGNEQFF
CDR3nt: TGCGCCAGCAGCCAAGAGGGGCTAGCGGGCAATGAGCAGTTCTTC

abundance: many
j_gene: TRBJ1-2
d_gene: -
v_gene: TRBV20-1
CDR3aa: CSARDIDRVYGYTF
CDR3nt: TGCAGTGCTAGAGATATAGACAGAGTCTATGGCTACACCTTC

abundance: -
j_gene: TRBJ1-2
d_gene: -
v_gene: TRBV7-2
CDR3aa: CASSLEGFGYTF
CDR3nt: TGTGCCAGCAGCTTAGAGGGTTTCGGCTACACCTTC

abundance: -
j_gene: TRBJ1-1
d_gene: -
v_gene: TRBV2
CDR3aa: CASSVQNTEAFF
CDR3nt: TGTGCCAGCAGTGTTCAGAACACTGAAGCTTTCTTT

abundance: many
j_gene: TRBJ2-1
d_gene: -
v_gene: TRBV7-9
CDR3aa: CASSLGQGGNEQFF
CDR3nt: TGTGCCAGCAGCTTAGGCCAGGGAGGAAATGAGCAGTTCTTC

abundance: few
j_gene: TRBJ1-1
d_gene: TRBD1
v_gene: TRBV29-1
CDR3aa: CSVAGGRGLGEAFF
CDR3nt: TGCAGCGTTGCTGGCGGCAGGGGGCTAGGTGAAGCTTTCTTT

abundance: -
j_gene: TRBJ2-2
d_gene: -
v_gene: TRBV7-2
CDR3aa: CASSLKLPGTGELFF
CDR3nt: TGTGCCAGCAGCTTAAAGCTTCCCGGCACCGGGGAGCTGTTTTTT

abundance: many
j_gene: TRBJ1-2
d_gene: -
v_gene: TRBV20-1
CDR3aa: CSARGHLNYGYTF
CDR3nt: TGCAGTGCTAGGGGACACCTAAACTATGGCTACACCTTC

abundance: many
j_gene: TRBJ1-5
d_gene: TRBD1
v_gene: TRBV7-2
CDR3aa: CASSLTGGSGQPQHF
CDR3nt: TGTGCCAGCAGCCTCACAGGGGGGTCCGGTCAGCCCCAGCATTTT

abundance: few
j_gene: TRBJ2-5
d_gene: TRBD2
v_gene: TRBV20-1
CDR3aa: CSVSGGAVIGETQYF
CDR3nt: TGCAGTGTTAGCGGGGGGGCCGTCATCGGAGAGACCCAGTACTTC

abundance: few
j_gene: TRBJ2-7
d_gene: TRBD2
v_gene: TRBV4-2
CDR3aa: CASSQAGTSGSGEQYF
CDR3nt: TGTGCCAGCAGCCAAGCGGGGACTAGCGGGAGTGGAGAGCAGTACTTC

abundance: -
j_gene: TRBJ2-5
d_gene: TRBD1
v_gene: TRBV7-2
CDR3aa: CASSPDRVGETQYF
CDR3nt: TGTGCCAGCAGCCCGGACAGGGTGGGGGAGACCCAGTACTTC